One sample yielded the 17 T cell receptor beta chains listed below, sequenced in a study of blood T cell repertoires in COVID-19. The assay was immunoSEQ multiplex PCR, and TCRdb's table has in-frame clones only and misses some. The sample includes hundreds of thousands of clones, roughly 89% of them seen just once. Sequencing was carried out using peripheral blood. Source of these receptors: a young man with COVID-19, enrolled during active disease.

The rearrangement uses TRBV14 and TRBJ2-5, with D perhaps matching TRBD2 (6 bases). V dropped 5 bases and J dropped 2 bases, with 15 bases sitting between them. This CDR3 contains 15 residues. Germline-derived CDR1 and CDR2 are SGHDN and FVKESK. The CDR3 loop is CASSYPQRVQETQYF. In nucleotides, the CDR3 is TGTGCCAGCAGCTACCCCCAGCGGGTACAAGAGACCCAGTACTTC.

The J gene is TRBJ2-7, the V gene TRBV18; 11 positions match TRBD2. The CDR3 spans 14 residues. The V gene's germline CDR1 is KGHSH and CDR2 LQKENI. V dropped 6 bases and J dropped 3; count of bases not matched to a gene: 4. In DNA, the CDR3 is TGTGCCAGCTCTTTAGCGGGAGGGAACTACGAGCAGTACTTC. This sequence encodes CASSLAGGNYEQYF. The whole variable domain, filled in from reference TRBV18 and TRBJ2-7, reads NAGVMQNPRHLVRRRGQEARLRCSPMKGHSHVYWYRQLPEEGLKFMVYLQKENIIDESGMPKERFSAEFPKEGPSILRIQQVVRGDSAAYFCASSLAGGNYEQYFGPGTRLTVT.

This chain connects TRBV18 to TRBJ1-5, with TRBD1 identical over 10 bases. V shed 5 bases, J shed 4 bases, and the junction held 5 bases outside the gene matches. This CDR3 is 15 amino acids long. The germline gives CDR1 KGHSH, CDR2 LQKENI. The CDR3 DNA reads TGTGCCAGCTCAGCCTGGACAGGGGGTAATCAGCCCCAGCATTTT. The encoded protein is CASSAWTGGNQPQHF.

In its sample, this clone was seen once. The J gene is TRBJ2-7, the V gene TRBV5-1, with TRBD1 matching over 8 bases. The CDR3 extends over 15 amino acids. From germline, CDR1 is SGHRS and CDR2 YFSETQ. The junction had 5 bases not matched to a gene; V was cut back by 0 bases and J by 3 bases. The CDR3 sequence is CASSLEATGDYEQYF. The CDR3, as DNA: TGCGCCAGCAGCTTGGAGGCGACAGGGGACTACGAGCAGTACTTC.

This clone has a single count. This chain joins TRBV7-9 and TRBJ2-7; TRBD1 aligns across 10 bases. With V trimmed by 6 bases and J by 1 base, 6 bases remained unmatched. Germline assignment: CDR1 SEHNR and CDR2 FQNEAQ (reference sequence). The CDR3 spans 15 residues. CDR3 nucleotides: TGTGCCAGCAGTTACGGGACAGGGGTTTCCTACGAGCAGTACTTC. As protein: CASSYGTGVSYEQYF.

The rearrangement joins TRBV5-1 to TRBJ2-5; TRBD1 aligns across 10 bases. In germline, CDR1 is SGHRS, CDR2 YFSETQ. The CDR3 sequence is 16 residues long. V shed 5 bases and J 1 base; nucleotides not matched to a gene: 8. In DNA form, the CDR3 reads TGCGCCAGCAGATGGGGACAGGGGATACCCCAAGAGACCCAGTACTTC. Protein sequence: CASRWGQGIPQETQYF.

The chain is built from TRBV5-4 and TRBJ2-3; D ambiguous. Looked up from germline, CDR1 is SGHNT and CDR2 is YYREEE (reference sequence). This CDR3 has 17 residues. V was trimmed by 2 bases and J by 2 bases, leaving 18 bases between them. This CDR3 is CASSFDPRYGLTDTQYF. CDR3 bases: TGTGCCAGCAGCTTCGATCCCCGCTACGGTCTCACAGATACGCAGTATTTT.

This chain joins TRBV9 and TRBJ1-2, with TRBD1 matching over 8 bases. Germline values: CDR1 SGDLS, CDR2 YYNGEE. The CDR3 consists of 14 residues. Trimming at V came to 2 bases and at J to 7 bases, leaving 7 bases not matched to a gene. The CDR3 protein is CASSVFGQGGGYTF. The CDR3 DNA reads TGTGCCAGCAGCGTGTTCGGACAGGGTGGTGGCTACACCTTC.

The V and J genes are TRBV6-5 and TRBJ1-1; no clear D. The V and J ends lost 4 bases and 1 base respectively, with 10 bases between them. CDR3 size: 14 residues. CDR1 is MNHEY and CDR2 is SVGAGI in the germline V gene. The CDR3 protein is CASSFLPGNTEAFF. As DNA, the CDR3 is TGTGCCAGCAGTTTTTTGCCCGGGAACACTGAAGCTTTCTTT.

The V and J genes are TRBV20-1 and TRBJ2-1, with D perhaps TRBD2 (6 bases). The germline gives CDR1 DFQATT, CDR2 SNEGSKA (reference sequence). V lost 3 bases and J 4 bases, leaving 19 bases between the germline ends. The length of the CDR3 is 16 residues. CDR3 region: CSASIVEGALYNEQFF. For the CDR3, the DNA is TGCAGTGCTAGTATCGTGGAGGGAGCGCTTTACAATGAGCAGTTCTTC.

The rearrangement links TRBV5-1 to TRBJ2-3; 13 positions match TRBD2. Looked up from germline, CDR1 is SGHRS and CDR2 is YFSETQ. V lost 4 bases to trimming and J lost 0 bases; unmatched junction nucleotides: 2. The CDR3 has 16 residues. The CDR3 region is CASSTSGGASTDTQYF. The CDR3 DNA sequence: TGCGCCAGCAGCACTAGCGGGGGGGCGAGCACAGATACGCAGTATTTT. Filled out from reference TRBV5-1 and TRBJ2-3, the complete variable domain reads KAGVTQTPRYLIKTRGQQVTLSCSPISGHRSVSWYQQTPGQGLQFLFEYFSETQRNKGNFPGRFSGRQFSNSRSEMNVSTLELGDSALYLCASSTSGGASTDTQYFGPGTRLTVL.

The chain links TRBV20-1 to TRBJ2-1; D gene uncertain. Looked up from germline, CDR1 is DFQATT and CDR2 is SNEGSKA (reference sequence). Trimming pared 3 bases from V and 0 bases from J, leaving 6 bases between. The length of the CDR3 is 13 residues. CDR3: CSASPSSYNEQFF. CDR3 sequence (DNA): TGCAGTGCTAGTCCTAGCTCCTACAATGAGCAGTTCTTC.

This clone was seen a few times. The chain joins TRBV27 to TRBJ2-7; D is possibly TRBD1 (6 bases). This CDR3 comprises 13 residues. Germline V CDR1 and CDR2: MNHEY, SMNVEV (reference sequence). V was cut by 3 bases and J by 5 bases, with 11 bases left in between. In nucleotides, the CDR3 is TGTGCCAGCAGTTTCAGGGGCGCCAACGAGCAGTACTTC. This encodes CASSFRGANEQYF.

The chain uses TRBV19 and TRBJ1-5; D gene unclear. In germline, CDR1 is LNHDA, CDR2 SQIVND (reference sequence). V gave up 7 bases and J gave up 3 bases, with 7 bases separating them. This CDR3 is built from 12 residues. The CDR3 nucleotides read TGTGCCAGTAAGTCGGTCAATCAGCCCCAGCATTTT. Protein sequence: CASKSVNQPQHF.

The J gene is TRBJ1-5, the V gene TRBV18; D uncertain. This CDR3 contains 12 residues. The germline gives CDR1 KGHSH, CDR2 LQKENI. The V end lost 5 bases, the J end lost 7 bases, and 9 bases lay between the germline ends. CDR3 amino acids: CASSGLRQPQHF. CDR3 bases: TGTGCCAGCTCAGGGTTGAGGCAGCCCCAGCATTTT.

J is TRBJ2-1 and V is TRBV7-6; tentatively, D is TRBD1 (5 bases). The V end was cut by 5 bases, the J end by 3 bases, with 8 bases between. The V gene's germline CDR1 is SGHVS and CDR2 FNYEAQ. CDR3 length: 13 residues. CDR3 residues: CASSATGYNEQFF. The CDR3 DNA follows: TGTGCCAGCAGCGCCACAGGCTACAATGAGCAGTTCTTC. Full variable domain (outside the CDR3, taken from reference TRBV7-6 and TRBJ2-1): GAGVSQSPRYKVTKRGQDVALRCDPISGHVSLYWYRQALGQGPEFLTYFNYEAQQDKSGLPNDRFSAERPEGSISTLTIQRTEQRDSAMYRCASSATGYNEQFFGPGTRLTVL.

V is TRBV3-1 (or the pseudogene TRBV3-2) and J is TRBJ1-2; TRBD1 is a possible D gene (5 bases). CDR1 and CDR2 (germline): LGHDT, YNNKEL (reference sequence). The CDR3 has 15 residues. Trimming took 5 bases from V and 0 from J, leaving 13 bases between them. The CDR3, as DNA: TGTGCCAGCAGCTTAATGGGGGGACCTAACTATGGCTACACCTTC. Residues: CASSLMGGPNYGYTF.